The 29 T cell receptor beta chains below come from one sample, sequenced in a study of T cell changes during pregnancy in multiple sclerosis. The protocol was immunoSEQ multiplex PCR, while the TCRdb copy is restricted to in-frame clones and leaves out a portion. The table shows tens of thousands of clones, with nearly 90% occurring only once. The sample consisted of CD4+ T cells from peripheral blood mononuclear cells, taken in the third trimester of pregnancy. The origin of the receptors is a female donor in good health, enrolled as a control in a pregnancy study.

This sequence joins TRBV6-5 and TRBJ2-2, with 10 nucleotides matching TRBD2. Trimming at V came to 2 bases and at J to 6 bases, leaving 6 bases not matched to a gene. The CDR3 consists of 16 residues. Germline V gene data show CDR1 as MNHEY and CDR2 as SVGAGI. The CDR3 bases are TGTGCCAGCAGTTACAATACCCTAGCGGGAGCCGGGGAGCTGTTTTTT. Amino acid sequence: CASSYNTLAGAGELFF.

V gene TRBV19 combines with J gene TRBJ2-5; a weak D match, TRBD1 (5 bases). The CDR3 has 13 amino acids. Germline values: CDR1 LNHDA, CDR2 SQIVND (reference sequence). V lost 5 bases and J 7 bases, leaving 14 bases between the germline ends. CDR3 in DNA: TGTGCCAGTAGTGGGGCCCCAGCAGGGACCCAGTACTTC. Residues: CASSGAPAGTQYF.

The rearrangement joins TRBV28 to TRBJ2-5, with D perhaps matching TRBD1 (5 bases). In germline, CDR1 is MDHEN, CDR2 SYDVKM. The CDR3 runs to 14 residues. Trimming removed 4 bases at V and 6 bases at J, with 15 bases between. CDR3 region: CASSSGQAKKTQYF. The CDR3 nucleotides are TGTGCCAGCAGTTCCGGACAAGCGAAAAAGACCCAGTACTTC.

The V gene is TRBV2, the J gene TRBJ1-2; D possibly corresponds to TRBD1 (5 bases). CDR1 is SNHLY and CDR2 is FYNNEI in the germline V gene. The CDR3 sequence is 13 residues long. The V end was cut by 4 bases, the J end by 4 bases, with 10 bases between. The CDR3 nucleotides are TGTGCCAGCAGTGTCGACAGAAGCTATGGCTACACCTTC. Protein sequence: CASSVDRSYGYTF.

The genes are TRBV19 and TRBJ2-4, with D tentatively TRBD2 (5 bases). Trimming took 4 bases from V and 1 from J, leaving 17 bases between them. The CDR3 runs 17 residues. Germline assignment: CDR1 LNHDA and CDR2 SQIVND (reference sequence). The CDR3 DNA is TGTGCCAGTAGTACCGAGCGGACGGTAACCGCCAAAAACATTCAGTACTTC. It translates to CASSTERTVTAKNIQYF.

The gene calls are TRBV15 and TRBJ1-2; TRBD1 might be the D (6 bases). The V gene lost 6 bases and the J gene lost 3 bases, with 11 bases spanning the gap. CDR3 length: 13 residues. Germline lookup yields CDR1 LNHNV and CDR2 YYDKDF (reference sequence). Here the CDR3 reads CATRWGGDYGYTF. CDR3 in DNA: TGTGCCACCAGGTGGGGGGGCGACTATGGCTACACCTTC.

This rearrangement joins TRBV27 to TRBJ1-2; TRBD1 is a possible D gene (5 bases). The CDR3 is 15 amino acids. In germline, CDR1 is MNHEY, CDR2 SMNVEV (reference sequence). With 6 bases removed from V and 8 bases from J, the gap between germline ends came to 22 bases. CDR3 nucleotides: TGTGCCAGCAGAGGAGTGGGCCGGGACTCGGGGGGCTACACCTTC. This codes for CASRGVGRDSGGYTF.

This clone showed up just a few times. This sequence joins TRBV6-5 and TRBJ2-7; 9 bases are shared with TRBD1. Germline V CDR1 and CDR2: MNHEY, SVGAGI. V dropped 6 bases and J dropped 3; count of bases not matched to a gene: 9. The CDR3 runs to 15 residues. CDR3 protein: CASSRTDRGGYEQYF. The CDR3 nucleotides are TGTGCCAGCAGCCGAACCGACAGGGGGGGCTACGAGCAGTACTTC.

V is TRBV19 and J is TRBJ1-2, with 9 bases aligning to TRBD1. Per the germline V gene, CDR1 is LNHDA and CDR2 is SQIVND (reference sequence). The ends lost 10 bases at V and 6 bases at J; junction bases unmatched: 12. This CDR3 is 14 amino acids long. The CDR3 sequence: CAITGPDRGNGYTF. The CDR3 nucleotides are TGTGCCATCACGGGACCGGACAGGGGTAATGGCTACACCTTC. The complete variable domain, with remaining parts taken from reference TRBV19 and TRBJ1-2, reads DGGITQSPKYLFRKEGQNVTLSCEQNLNHDAMYWYRQDPGQGLRLIYYSQIVNDFQKGDIAEGYSVSREKKESFPLTVTSAQKNPTAFYLCAITGPDRGNGYTFGSGTRLTVV.

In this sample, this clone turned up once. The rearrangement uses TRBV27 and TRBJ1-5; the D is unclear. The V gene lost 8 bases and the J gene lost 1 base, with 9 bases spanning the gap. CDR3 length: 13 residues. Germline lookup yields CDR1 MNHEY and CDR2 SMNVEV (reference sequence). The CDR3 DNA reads TGTGCCAGCGCTTTAGAAAGCAATCAGCCCCAGCATTTT. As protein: CASALESNQPQHF.

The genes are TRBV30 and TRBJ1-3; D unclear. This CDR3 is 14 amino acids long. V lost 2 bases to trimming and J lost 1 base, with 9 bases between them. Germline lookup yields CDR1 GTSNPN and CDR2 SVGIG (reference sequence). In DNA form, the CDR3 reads TGTGCCTGGAGTCGATCGGGTTCTGGAAACACCATATATTTT. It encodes CAWSRSGSGNTIYF.

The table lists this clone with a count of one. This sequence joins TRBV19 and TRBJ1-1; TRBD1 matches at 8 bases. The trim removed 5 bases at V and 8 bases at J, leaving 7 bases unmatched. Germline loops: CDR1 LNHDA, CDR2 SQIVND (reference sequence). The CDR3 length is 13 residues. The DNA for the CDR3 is TGTGCCAGTAGTGGCGCGTGGGACAGGGAAGCTTTCTTT. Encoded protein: CASSGAWDREAFF.

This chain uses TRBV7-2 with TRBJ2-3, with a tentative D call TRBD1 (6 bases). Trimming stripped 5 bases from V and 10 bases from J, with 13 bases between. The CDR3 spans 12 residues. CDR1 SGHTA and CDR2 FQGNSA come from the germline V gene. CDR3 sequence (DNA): TGTGCCAGCAGCCCGGCCGCAGGGGCGCAGTATTTT. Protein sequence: CASSPAAGAQYF.

The CDR3, as DNA: TGCGCCAGCAGTACCACAGGGATGGTGGGGTACACCTTC. It yields the protein CASSTTGMVGYTF. The genes are TRBV10-2 and TRBJ1-2, with TRBD1 as a possible D gene (6 bases). The V end lost 5 bases, the J end lost 11 bases, and 18 bases lay between the germline ends. CDR1 is WSHSY, CDR2 SAAADI, per germline. There are 13 residues in the CDR3.

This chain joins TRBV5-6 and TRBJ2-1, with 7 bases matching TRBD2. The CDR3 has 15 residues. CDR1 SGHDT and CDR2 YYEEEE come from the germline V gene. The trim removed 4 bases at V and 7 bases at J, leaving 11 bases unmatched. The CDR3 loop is CASSGAGAPGNEQFF. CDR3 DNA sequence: TGTGCCAGCAGCGGGGCGGGAGCCCCTGGGAATGAGCAGTTCTTC.

The CDR3 DNA reads TGTGCCAGCACCACGGGTGGAAACACCATATATTTT. Encoded protein: CASTTGGNTIYF. V and J are TRBV25-1 and TRBJ1-3; D not resolved. CDR3 length: 12 amino acids. Germline CDR1 and CDR2: MGHDK and SYGVNS. Trimming cost V 7 bases and J 3 bases, with 7 bases left between them.

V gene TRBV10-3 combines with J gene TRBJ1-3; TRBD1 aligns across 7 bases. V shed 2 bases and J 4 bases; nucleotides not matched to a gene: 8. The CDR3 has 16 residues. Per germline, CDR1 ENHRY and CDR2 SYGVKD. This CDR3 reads CAISEPRGGPGNTIYF. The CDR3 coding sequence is TGTGCCATCAGTGAGCCCAGAGGGGGCCCCGGAAACACCATATATTTT.

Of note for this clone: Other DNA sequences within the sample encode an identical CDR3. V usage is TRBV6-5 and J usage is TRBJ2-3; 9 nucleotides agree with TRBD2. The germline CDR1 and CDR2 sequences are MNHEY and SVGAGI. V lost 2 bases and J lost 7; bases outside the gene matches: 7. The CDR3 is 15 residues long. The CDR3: CASSYRLAEGYTQYF. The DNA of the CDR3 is TGTGCCAGCAGTTACCGACTAGCGGAGGGATATACGCAGTATTTT.

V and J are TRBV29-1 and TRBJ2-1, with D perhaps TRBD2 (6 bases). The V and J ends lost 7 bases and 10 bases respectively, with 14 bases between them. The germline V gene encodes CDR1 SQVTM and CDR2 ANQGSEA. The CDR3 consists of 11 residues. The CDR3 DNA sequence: TGCAGCGGCGGGACCGGGATCGAGCAGTTCTTC. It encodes CSGGTGIEQFF.

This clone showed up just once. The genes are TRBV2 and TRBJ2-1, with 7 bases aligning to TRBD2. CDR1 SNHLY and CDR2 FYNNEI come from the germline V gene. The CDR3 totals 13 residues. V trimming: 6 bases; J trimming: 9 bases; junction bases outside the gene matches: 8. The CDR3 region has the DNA TGTGCCAGCAGCGGTAGCGGGCTTGGTGAGCAGTTCTTC. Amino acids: CASSGSGLGEQFF.

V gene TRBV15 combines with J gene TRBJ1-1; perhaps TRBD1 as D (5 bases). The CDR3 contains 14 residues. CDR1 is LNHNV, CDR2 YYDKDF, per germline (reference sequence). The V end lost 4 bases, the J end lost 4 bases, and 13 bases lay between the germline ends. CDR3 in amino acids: CATSTGLGGTEAFF. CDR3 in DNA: TGTGCCACCAGCACCGGACTGGGGGGCACTGAAGCTTTCTTT.

The CDR3 protein is CASSPPAGGFQNTEAFF. As DNA, the CDR3 is TGTGCCAGCTCACCACCGGCAGGGGGGTTCCAGAACACTGAAGCTTTCTTT. The genes are TRBV18 and TRBJ1-1; 7 nucleotides align to TRBD1. After removal of 0 bases from V and 1 base from J, the junction contained 8 bases not matched to a gene. The CDR3 has 17 residues. Germline lookup yields CDR1 KGHSH and CDR2 LQKENI.

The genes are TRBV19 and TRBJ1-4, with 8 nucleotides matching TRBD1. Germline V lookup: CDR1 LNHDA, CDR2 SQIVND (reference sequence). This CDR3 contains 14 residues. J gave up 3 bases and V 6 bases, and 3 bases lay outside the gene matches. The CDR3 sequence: CASSRQGPNEKLFF. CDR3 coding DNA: TGTGCCAGTAGCAGACAGGGGCCTAATGAAAAACTGTTTTTT. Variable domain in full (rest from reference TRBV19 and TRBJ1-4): DGGITQSPKYLFRKEGQNVTLSCEQNLNHDAMYWYRQDPGQGLRLIYYSQIVNDFQKGDIAEGYSVSREKKESFPLTVTSAQKNPTAFYLCASSRQGPNEKLFFGSGTQLSVL.

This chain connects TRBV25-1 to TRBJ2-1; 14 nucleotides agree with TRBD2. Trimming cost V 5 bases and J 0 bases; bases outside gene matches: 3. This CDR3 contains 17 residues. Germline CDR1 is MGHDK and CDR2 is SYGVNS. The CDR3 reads CASSRTSGGFSYNEQFF. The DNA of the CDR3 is TGTGCCAGCAGTCGGACTAGCGGGGGGTTCTCCTACAATGAGCAGTTCTTC.

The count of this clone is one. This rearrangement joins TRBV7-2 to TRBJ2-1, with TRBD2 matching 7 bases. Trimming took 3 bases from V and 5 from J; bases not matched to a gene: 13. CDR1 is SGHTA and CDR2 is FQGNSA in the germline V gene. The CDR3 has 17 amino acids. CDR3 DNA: TGTGCCAGCAGCTTCCCGCCCTGGGCGGGGGTTAACAATGAGCAGTTCTTC. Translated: CASSFPPWAGVNNEQFF.

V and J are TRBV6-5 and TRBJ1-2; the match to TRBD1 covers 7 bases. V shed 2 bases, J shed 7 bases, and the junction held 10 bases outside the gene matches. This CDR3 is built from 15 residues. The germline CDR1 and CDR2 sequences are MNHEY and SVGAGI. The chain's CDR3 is CASSYLEGAFGGYTF. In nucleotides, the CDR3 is TGTGCCAGCAGTTACCTCGAGGGGGCTTTTGGTGGCTACACCTTC.

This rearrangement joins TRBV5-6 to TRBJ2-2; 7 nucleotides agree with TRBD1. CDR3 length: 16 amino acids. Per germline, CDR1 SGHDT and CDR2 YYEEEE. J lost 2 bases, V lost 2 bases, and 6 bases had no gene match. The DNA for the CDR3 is TGTGCCAGCAGCTTTCGGACAGGCCATAACACCGGGGAGCTGTTTTTT. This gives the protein CASSFRTGHNTGELFF.

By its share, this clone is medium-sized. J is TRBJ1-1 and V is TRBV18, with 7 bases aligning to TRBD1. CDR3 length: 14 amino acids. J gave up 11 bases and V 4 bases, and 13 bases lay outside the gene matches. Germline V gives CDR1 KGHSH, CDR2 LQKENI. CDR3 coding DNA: TGTGCCAGCTCACTAGGGACAGACCCGGTGGGGGCTTTCTTT. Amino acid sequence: CASSLGTDPVGAFF.

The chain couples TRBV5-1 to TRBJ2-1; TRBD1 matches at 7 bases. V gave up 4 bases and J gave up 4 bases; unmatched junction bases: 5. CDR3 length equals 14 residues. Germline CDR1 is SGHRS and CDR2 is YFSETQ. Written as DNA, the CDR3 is TGCGCCAGCAGCCCGGGACAGCAATACAATGAGCAGTTCTTC. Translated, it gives CASSPGQQYNEQFF.